The 20 T cell receptor beta chains given below trace back to one sample, sequenced in a study of CD8 T cells in Susac syndrome. When the RNA was reverse transcribed, random hexamers were used with an input of about 0.5 to 1 ug. TCRdb passed the immunoSEQ multiplex PCR reads through MiXCR, listing each CDR3 protein once. Here the sample spans around 140,000 distinct CDR3 sequences, 75% to 90% being singletons. The specimen sequenced was CD8+ T cells from PBMCs. The receptors shown here come from a human donor with multiple sclerosis.

This chain joins TRBV13 and TRBJ1-6; D gene unclear. Germline-derived CDR1 and CDR2 are PRHDT and FYEKMQ (reference sequence). The CDR3 loop spans 14 amino acids. Trimming cost V 5 bases and J 10 bases, with 15 bases left between them. The CDR3 DNA is TGTGCCAGCAGCCCCGGGCCACGAGGGTCACCCCTCCACTTT. Translating it yields CASSPGPRGSPLHF. The entire variable domain, with the rest obtained from reference TRBV13 and TRBJ1-6, is as follows: AAGVIQSPRHLIKEKRETATLKCYPIPRHDTVYWYQQGPGQDPQFLISFYEKMQSDKGSIPDRFSAQQFSDYHSELNMSSLELGDSALYFCASSPGPRGSPLHFGNGTRLTVT.

The chain has TRBV4-3 and TRBJ2-1; maybe TRBD2 (5 bases). Trimming stripped 0 bases from V and 0 bases from J, with 9 bases between. From germline, CDR1 is LGHNA and CDR2 YSLEER. The CDR3 spans 16 residues. DNA for the CDR3: TGCGCCAGCAGCCAAGATTTAGGGAGCTCCTACAATGAGCAGTTCTTC. Its protein product is CASSQDLGSSYNEQFF.

The chain carries TRBV5-4 and TRBJ2-2; D is undetermined. There are 12 residues in the CDR3. Per germline, CDR1 SGHNT and CDR2 YYREEE (reference sequence). V gave up 2 bases and J gave up 6 bases, with 5 bases separating them. The CDR3 here is CASSFRAGELFF. The CDR3 nucleotides read TGTGCCAGCAGCTTCCGGGCCGGGGAGCTGTTTTTT.

The gene calls are TRBV4-1 and TRBJ2-7; D unresolved. Trimming removed 1 base from V and 2 bases from J, with 18 bases in between. Germline CDR1 reads MGHRA; CDR2 reads YSYEKL. The CDR3 contains 17 residues. The CDR3 DNA follows: TGCGCCAGCAGCCAAGGAAGAAGGTGTTTTCGGGCCTACGAGCAGTACGTC. As protein: CASSQGRRCFRAYEQYV.

The chain couples TRBV28 to TRBJ1-6, with D uncertain. CDR1 and CDR2 from the germline V gene are MDHEN and SYDVKM. This CDR3 comprises 14 residues. Between the trimmed V and J ends, which lost 2 bases and 7 bases, there was a span of 9 bases. CDR3 protein: CASSLHRGNSPLHF. The CDR3 DNA follows: TGTGCCAGCAGTTTACACCGGGGAAATTCACCCCTCCACTTT. The complete variable domain, with remaining parts taken from reference TRBV28 and TRBJ1-6, reads DVKVTQSSRYLVKRTGEKVFLECVQDMDHENMFWYRQDPGLGLRLIYFSYDVKMKEKGDIPEGYSVSREKKERFSLILESASTNQTSMYLCASSLHRGNSPLHFGNGTRLTVT.

This clonotype was seen just once. The genes are TRBV30 and TRBJ1-1; D is undetermined. From germline, CDR1 is GTSNPN and CDR2 SVGIG (reference sequence). This CDR3 contains 10 residues. The CDR3 nucleotides are TGTGCTTGGGGTAACACTGAAGCTTTCTTT. Residues: CAWGNTEAFF.

The chain recombines TRBV20-1 with TRBJ2-1; 14 bases are a match to TRBD2. The length of the CDR3 is 17 residues. Germline V lookup: CDR1 DFQATT, CDR2 SNEGSKA (reference sequence). J gave up 10 bases and V 6 bases, and 17 bases lay outside the gene matches. DNA of the CDR3: TGCAGTGCGCGTGGGACTAGCGGGAGAGTCCCTATTTGGGAGCAGTTCTTC. Its protein is CSARGTSGRVPIWEQFF.

V and J are TRBV5-6 and TRBJ2-1; TRBD2 aligns across 7 bases. CDR1 is SGHDT and CDR2 is YYEEEE in the germline V gene. The CDR3 spans 13 residues. V lost 4 bases, J lost 2 bases, and 0 bases stayed unmatched. CDR3 sequence reads: CASSTSAYNEQFF. The CDR3, as DNA: TGTGCCAGCAGCACTAGCGCCTACAATGAGCAGTTCTTC.

The chain uses TRBV18 and TRBJ1-1, with 11 bases lining up with TRBD1. Germline CDR1 and CDR2: KGHSH and LQKENI. The CDR3 is 17 residues long. V trimming: 3 bases; J trimming: 4 bases; junction bases outside the gene matches: 10. CDR3 DNA sequence: TGTGCCAGCTCACCGACCGGGACAGGGGGAGCCGGCACTGAAGCTTTCTTT. This sequence encodes CASSPTGTGGAGTEAFF.

This clonotype has just one count. The chain is built from TRBV5-4 and TRBJ1-2; D may be TRBD1 (5 bases). CDR3 length: 13 residues. With 5 bases removed from V and 6 bases from J, the gap between germline ends came to 14 bases. The V gene's germline CDR1 is SGHNT and CDR2 YYREEE (reference sequence). CDR3 DNA sequence: TGTGCCAGCAGAACCTGGGGGGACGATGGCTACACCTTC. Translated: CASRTWGDDGYTF.

V usage is TRBV30 and J usage is TRBJ2-7; no definite D call. Germline assignment: CDR1 GTSNPN and CDR2 SVGIG (reference sequence). The CDR3 contains 13 residues. Written as DNA, the CDR3 is TGTGCCTGGAGTTTTGGTCCTTCCTACGAGCAGTGCGTC. It is translated as CAWSFGPSYEQCV.

The rearrangement uses TRBV27 and TRBJ1-5, with D perhaps matching TRBD1 (5 bases). The CDR3 has 15 residues. CDR1 is MNHEY and CDR2 is SMNVEV in the germline V gene (reference sequence). Between the trimmed V and J ends, which lost 5 bases and 5 bases, there was a span of 16 bases. The CDR3 nucleotides read TGTGCCAGCAGTCCCCTGGGGGGGGAGCATCAGCCCCAGCATTTT. It specifies CASSPLGGEHQPQHF.

The chain uses TRBV6-2 or TRBV6-3 and TRBJ2-2, with D possibly matching TRBD2 (5 bases). V was clipped by 2 bases and J by 0 bases, with 13 bases between them. Germline CDR1 reads MNHEY; CDR2 reads SVGEGT. This CDR3 has 17 residues. The CDR3 reads CASSYGPSLANTGELFF. CDR3 DNA sequence: TGTGCCAGCAGTTACGGCCCTAGCTTAGCGAACACCGGGGAGCTGTTTTTT.

The table lists this clonotype with a count of one. The CDR3 sequence is CASSLYREVLVEKLFF. The CDR3 nucleotides read TGTGCCAGCAGTTTATACAGGGAAGTACTGGTTGAAAAACTGTTTTTT. V is TRBV27 and J is TRBJ1-4; perhaps TRBD1 as D (6 bases). Germline V lookup: CDR1 MNHEY, CDR2 SMNVEV (reference sequence). This CDR3 comprises 16 residues. The ends were cut back, 1 base at V and 7 bases at J, with 16 bases in the middle. The full variable domain, its missing parts supplied by reference TRBV27 and TRBJ1-4, is EAQVTQNPRYLITVTGKKLTVTCSQNMNHEYMSWYRQDPGLGLRQIYYSMNVEVTDKGDVPEGYKVSRKEKRNFPLILESPSPNQTSLYFCASSLYREVLVEKLFFGSGTQLSVL.

V and J are TRBV5-4 and TRBJ2-1, with 8 bases fitting TRBD1. J was trimmed by 16 bases and V by 1 base; bases with no gene match: 16. The CDR3 covers 15 residues. Germline CDR1 reads SGHNT; CDR2 reads YYREEE (reference sequence). CDR3: CASSLIQGAGGFLFF. The CDR3, as DNA: TGTGCCAGCAGCTTGATTCAGGGGGCAGGGGGATTCCTTTTCTTC.

V gene TRBV20-1 combines with J gene TRBJ2-5, with D unresolved. The CDR3 extends over 14 amino acids. V lost 3 bases and J 7 bases, leaving 18 bases between the germline ends. From germline, CDR1 is DFQATT and CDR2 SNEGSKA (reference sequence). The CDR3 is CSARSTLEQRTQYF. In DNA form, the CDR3 reads TGCAGTGCTAGGTCTACCCTGGAGCAACGGACCCAGTACTTC.

There are a few counts of this clonotype. CDR3 coding DNA: TGTGCCAGCAGTTACCCCGATTTCATTCAGTACTTC. Its translation is CASSYPDFIQYF. V gene TRBV6-5 combines with J gene TRBJ2-4; D uncertain. Trimming pared 2 bases from V and 9 bases from J, leaving 8 bases between. The CDR3 length is 12 residues. Germline V gives CDR1 MNHEY, CDR2 SVGAGI.

The CDR3 protein is CASSVEGPTEAFF. In DNA, the CDR3 is TGTGCCAGCAGCGTAGAGGGACCCACTGAAGCTTTCTTT. V and J are TRBV9 and TRBJ1-1; TRBD1 is a possible D gene (5 bases). V lost 0 bases to trimming and J lost 4 bases, with 7 bases between them. In germline, CDR1 is SGDLS, CDR2 YYNGEE. This CDR3 has 13 residues.

The chain couples TRBV2 to TRBJ1-5, with D hard to call. The germline V gene has CDR1 SNHLY and CDR2 FYNNEI. Trimming pared 4 bases from V and 0 bases from J, leaving 13 bases between. This CDR3 comprises 16 residues. The CDR3 DNA follows: TGTGCCAGCAGTGCCGTGCGGTTTTATAGCAATCAGCCCCAGCATTTT. It is translated as CASSAVRFYSNQPQHF.

This sequence joins TRBV12-3 or TRBV12-4 and TRBJ1-4; D is ambiguous. The CDR3 loop spans 14 amino acids. The germline V and J ends were trimmed by 2 bases and 2 bases, with 6 bases remaining between them. The CDR3 DNA follows: TGTGCCAGCAGTTTATCGGGGACTAATGAAAAACTGTTTTTT. This codes for CASSLSGTNEKLFF.